This T cell receptor beta chain emerged from a study of cytotoxic CD8 clonotypes in ibrutinib-treated CLL. On the study more broadly: Results showed roughly 25 partial and 2 complete responses; following median around 68 months, approximately 15 remained remitted, roughly 12 advanced. Averaging across samples gave around 260,000 productive templates and over 85,000 productive rearrangements.

V shed 5 bases and J 2 bases; nucleotides not matched to a gene: 15. Per germline, CDR1 SGHDN and CDR2 FVKESK. This CDR3 comprises 17 residues. Generated by immunoSEQ multiplex PCR, the TCRdb table keeps only in-frame clones and is missing some. This table has approximately 280,000 clones, around 69% appearing once. Findings and limits, study-wide: Public clonotypes were uncommon and contracted or stayed stable on treatment.

As concerns this clone: Its antigen is currently unknown.

Source: PBMCs, taken at disease progression, from a patient treated with ibrutinib. The origin of this receptor is a human donor with chronic lymphocytic leukemia. The rearrangement uses TRBV14 and TRBJ2-7, with 7 bases aligning to TRBD1. The CDR3 coding sequence is TGTGCCAGCAGCGGGCGACAGGGAATCTTATTCCCCTACGAGCAGTACTTC. Its translation: CASSGRQGILFPYEQYF.